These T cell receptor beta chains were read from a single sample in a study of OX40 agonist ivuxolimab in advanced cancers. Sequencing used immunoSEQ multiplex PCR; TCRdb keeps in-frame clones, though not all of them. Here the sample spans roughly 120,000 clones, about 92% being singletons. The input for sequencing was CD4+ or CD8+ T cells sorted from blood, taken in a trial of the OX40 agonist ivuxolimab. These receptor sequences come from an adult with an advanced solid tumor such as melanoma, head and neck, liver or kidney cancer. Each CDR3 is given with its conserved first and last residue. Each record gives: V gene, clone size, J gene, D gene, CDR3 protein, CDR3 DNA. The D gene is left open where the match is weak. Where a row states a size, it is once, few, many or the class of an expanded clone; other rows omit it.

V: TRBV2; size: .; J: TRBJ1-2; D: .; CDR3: CASSEAHSGKDYGYTF; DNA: TGTGCCAGCAGTGAAGCGCATTCAGGGAAGGACTATGGCTACACCTTC
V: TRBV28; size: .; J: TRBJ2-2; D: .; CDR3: CASSFMQGGTGELFF; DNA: TGTGCCAGCAGTTTTATGCAGGGGGGCACCGGGGAGCTGTTTTTT
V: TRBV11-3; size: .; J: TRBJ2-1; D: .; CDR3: CASSLDPYNEQFF; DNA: TGTGCCAGCAGCTTAGATCCTTACAATGAGCAGTTCTTC
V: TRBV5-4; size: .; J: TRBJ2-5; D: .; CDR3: CASSFWEDRETQYF; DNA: TGTGCCAGCAGCTTTTGGGAGGACAGGGAGACCCAGTACTTC
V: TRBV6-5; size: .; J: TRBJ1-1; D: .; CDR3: CASRSSVGANTEAFF; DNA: TGTGCCAGCAGGTCCAGCGTCGGAGCCAACACTGAAGCTTTCTTT
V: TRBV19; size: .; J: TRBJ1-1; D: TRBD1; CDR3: CASSIGDSLNTEAFF; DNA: TGTGCCAGTAGTATAGGGGACAGCCTGAACACTGAAGCTTTCTTT
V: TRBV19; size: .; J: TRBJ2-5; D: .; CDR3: CASRLSGAETQYF; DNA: TGTGCCAGTAGACTGTCGGGGGCAGAGACCCAGTACTTC
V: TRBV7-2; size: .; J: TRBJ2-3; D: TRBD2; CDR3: CASSLLAGAGDTQYF; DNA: TGTGCCAGCAGCCTCTTAGCGGGGGCCGGAGATACGCAGTATTTT
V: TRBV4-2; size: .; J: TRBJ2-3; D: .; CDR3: CASSQGGRGGTDTQYF; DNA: TGTGCCAGCAGCCAAGGCGGCAGGGGAGGCACAGATACGCAGTATTTT
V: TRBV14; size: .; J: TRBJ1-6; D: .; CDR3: CASSRTSRTASNSPLHF; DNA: TGTGCCAGCAGCCGGACATCTAGGACAGCCTCTAATTCACCCCTCCACTTT
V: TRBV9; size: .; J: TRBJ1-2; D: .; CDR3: CASSVDHGDGYTF; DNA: TGTGCCAGCAGCGTAGATCACGGGGATGGCTACACCTTC
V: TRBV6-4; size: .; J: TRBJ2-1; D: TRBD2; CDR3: CASSASGTSGVPTYNEQFF; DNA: TGTGCCAGCAGTGCCTCCGGGACTAGCGGAGTGCCAACCTACAATGAGCAGTTCTTC
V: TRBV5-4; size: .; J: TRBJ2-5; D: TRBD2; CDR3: CASSRGTSGETQYF; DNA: TGTGCCAGCAGTCGGGGGACTAGCGGGGAGACCCAGTACTTC
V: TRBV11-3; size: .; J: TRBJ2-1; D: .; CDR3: CASSVSTSSYNEQFF; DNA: TGTGCCAGCTCAGTTTCGACCAGCTCCTACAATGAGCAGTTCTTC
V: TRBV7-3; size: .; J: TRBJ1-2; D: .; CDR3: CASSLQAGGFYGYTF; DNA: TGTGCCAGCAGCCTACAGGCGGGGGGGTTCTATGGCTACACCTTC
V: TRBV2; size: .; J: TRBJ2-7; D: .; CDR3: CASKVSRFYEQYF; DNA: TGTGCCAGCAAGGTTAGCCGCTTCTACGAGCAGTACTTC
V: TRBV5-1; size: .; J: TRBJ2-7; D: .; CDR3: CASSPGPASYEQYF; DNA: TGCGCCAGCAGCCCAGGGCCGGCATCCTACGAGCAGTACTTC
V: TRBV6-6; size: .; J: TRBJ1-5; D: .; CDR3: CASSYPVGESNQPQHF; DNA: TGTGCCAGCAGTTACCCAGTGGGAGAGAGCAATCAGCCCCAGCATTTT
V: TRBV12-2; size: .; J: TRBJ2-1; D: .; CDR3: CASRLEAPRAGGPSYNEQFF; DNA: TGTGCAAGTCGCTTAGAGGCCCCGAGGGCGGGAGGGCCATCCTACAATGAGCAGTTCTTC
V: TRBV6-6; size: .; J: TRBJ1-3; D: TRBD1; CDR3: CASRKPGQSSGNTIYF; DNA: TGTGCCAGCAGAAAACCGGGACAGAGCTCTGGAAACACCATATATTTT
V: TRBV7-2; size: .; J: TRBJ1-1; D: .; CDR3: CASSLNTFRAFF; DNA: TGTGCCAGCAGCTTAAATACCTTTAGGGCTTTCTTT
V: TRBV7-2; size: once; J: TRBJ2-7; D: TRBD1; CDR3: CASSSGTGSSEQYF; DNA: TGTGCCAGCAGCTCCGGGACAGGGTCGAGCGAGCAGTACTTC
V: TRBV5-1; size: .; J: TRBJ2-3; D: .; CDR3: CASSFSTSTDTQYF; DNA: TGCGCCAGCAGCTTTTCAACTAGCACAGATACGCAGTATTTT
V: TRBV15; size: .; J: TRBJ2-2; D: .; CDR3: CATSRDKMDGTGELFF; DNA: TGTGCCACCAGCAGAGATAAGATGGATGGGACCGGGGAGCTGTTTTTT
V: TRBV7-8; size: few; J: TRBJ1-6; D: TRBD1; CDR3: CASSLRTGGPNSPLHF; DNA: TGTGCCAGCAGCTTAAGGACAGGGGGCCCCAATTCACCCCTCCACTTT
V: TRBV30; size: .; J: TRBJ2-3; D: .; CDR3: CAWNLQGPTSTDTQYF; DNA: TGTGCCTGGAATCTTCAGGGGCCGACTAGCACAGATACGCAGTATTTT